The rows below give T cell receptor beta chains drawn from one sample of a study of T-cell memory formation after mild COVID-19. TCRdb redid the calling of the 5' RACE reads with MiXCR, one entry per CDR3 protein. The repertoire includes tens of thousands of distinct CDR3 sequences, around a quarter of them detected once, and roughly 44% sits in the top ten. The material sequenced was PBMCs or a T cell subset sorted from them (not recorded which). These receptors originate from a man aged 18 to 30 who had mild COVID-19 (a few samples of this study predate the infection). Cell type and time point are not known. The CDR3 runs from the conserved cysteine through the conserved F or W.

J gene | V gene | CDR3 protein
TRBJ2-1 | TRBV6-2/TRBV6-3 | CASSLQASNEQFF
TRBJ1-1 | TRBV4-3 | CASSQDLAANTEAFF
TRBJ2-7 | TRBV20-1 | CSARDGGWYEQYF
TRBJ2-5 | TRBV6-6 | CASSYSGLAGGKETQYF
TRBJ2-5 | TRBV4-1 | CASSQVREPRGGTQYF
TRBJ2-1 | TRBV7-9 | CASSLVGLAGNEQFF
TRBJ2-2 | TRBV12-3/TRBV12-4 | CASSLGTGSTGELFF
TRBJ1-2 | TRBV4-1 | CASSQDWPWDYTF
TRBJ2-3 | TRBV7-9 | CASQVGPTDTQYF
TRBJ1-2 | TRBV6-2/TRBV6-3 | CASSQDSSYGYTF
TRBJ2-1 | TRBV4-3 | CASSQDQDRGRLDEQFF
TRBJ2-1 | TRBV4-3 | CASSLSGASYNEQFF
TRBJ2-3 | TRBV4-1 | CASSQDSVGTGGTDTQYF
TRBJ2-7 | TRBV10-1 | CASSESRLAVPTYEQYF
TRBJ2-7 | TRBV4-1 | CASSQAQGNEQYF
TRBJ2-4 | TRBV4-1 | CASSQEEWNRGIFLAKNIRYF
TRBJ2-6 | TRBV2 | CASRQTSGANVLTF
TRBJ1-1 | TRBV12-3/TRBV12-4 | CASSLGENTEAFF
TRBJ2-3 | TRBV12-3/TRBV12-4 | CASSFLAGDPGAQYF
TRBJ2-5 | TRBV12-5 | CASAPGQGFETQYF
TRBJ1-3 | TRBV12-3/TRBV12-4 | CASSLASPSSGNTIYF
TRBJ2-7 | TRBV21-1 | CASPWGPGALYEQYF
TRBJ2-4 | TRBV5-5 | CASSRETPLQYF
TRBJ2-3 | TRBV7-9 | CASSGGTVNTDTQYF
TRBJ2-7 | TRBV4-2 | CASSQGWTGSYEQYF
TRBJ1-1 | TRBV7-9 | CASSAPTSNTEAFF
TRBJ2-2 | TRBV19 | CASTGVGELFF
TRBJ1-1 | TRBV19 | CASNSYDRGQEDTEAFF
TRBJ2-7 | TRBV12-3/TRBV12-4 | CASRENRDPYEQYF
TRBJ2-3 | TRBV7-2 | CASSFGVRDTQYF
TRBJ2-1 | TRBV7-2 | CASSFYRDLPYNEQFF
TRBJ2-1 | TRBV20-1 | CSAPIGRGGSYNEQFF
TRBJ2-1 | TRBV5-6 | CASSSDGSYNEQFF
TRBJ2-7 | TRBV4-2 | CASSQDPGAEQYF
TRBJ1-2 | TRBV4-1 | CASSHYTGTENYGYTF
TRBJ2-7 | TRBV12-3/TRBV12-4 | CASSLGYEQQYF
TRBJ2-7 | TRBV5-1 | CASSPRRTGSEQYF
TRBJ2-3 | TRBV20-1 | CSAPFLDRGADTQYF
TRBJ2-3 | TRBV20-1 | CSARQRGGLTDTQYF
TRBJ2-5 | TRBV7-9 | CASSLYLETQYF
TRBJ2-2 | TRBV7-7 | CASSPFTLLPGELFF
TRBJ1-3 | TRBV7-8 | CASSPMGQGPRYTIYF
TRBJ2-1 | TRBV9 | CASSPRDYNEQFF
TRBJ2-5 | TRBV12-3/TRBV12-4 | CASSQRRGDGKETQYF
TRBJ2-5 | TRBV4-1 | CASSQDPISGGALRGETQYF
TRBJ2-2 | TRBV29-1 | CSAPGAENTGELFF
TRBJ2-5 | TRBV7-6 | CASSRDVLETQYF
TRBJ2-1 | TRBV27 | CASSWSRDRVIDEQFF
TRBJ2-2 | TRBV7-2 | CASSFTGGARTGELFF
TRBJ1-5 | TRBV5-1 | CASSLVGGSNQPQHF
TRBJ2-5 | TRBV11-2 | CASKVGLAGGPLRETQYF
TRBJ1-2 | TRBV6-5 | CASSYDTGTAYGYTF
TRBJ2-1 | TRBV4-3 | CASSQEKLADNEQFF
TRBJ1-2 | TRBV12-3/TRBV12-4 | CASSLDRGGYTF
TRBJ2-2 | TRBV29-1 | CSAMGGFGTGELFF
TRBJ2-1 | TRBV4-2 | CASSLLSGGSYNEQFF